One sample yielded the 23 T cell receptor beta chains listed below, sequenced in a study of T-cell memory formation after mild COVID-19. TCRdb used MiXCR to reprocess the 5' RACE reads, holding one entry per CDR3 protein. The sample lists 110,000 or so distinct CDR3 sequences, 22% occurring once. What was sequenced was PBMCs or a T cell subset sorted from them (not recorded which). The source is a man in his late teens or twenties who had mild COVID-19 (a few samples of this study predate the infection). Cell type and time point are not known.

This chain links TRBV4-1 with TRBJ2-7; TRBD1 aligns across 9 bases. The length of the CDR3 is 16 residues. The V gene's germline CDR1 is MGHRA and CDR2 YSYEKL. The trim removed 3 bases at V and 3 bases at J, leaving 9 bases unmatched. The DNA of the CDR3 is TGCGCCAGCAGCCAGATTCCGGGACAGGGATTCTACGAGCAGTACTTC. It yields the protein CASSQIPGQGFYEQYF.

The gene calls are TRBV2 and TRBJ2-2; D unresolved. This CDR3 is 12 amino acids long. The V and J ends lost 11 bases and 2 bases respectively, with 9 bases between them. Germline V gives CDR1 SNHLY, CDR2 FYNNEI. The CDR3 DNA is TGTGCCTACTGGAGCAACACCGGGGAGCTGTTTTTT. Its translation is CAYWSNTGELFF.

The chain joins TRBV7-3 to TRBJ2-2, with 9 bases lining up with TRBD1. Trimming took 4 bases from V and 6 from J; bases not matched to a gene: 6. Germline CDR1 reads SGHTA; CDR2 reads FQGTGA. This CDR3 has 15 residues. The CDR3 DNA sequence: TGTGCCAGCAGCTCACCCCGGACAGGGGCCGGGGAGCTGTTTTTT. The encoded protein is CASSSPRTGAGELFF. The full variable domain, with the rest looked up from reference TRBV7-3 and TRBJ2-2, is GAGVSQTPSNKVTEKGKYVELRCDPISGHTALYWYRQSLGQGPEFLIYFQGTGAADDSGLPNDRFFAVRPEGSVSTLKIQRTERGDSAVYLCASSSPRTGAGELFFGEGSRLTVL.

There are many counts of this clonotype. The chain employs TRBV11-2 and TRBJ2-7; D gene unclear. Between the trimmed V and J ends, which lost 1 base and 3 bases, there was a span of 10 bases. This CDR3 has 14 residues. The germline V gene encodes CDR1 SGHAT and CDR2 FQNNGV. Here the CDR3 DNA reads TGTGCCAGCAGCTTAGCCGTAGGGATCTACGAGCAGTACTTC. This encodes CASSLAVGIYEQYF.

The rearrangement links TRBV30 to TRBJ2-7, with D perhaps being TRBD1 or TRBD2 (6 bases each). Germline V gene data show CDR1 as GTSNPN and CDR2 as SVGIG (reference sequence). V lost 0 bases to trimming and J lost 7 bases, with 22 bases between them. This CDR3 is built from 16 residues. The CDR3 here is CAWSVLRMSGAGEQYF. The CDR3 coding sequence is TGTGCCTGGAGTGTACTCCGTATGTCGGGGGCAGGAGAGCAGTACTTC.

CDR3 amino acids: CSGEFRSYGYTF. The CDR3 nucleotides are TGCAGCGGCGAGTTCCGGTCATATGGCTACACCTTC. The rearrangement joins TRBV29-1 to TRBJ1-2; D gene uncertain. V gave up 7 bases and J gave up 5 bases, with 14 bases separating them. Germline CDR1 is SQVTM and CDR2 is ANQGSEA. CDR3 size: 12 residues.

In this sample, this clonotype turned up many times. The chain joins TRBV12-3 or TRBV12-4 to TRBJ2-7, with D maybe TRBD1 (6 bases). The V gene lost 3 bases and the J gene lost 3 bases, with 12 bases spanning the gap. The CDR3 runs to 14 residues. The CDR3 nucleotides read TGTGCCAGCAGTTTGGGGACATCCTACTACGAGCAGTACTTC. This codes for CASSLGTSYYEQYF.

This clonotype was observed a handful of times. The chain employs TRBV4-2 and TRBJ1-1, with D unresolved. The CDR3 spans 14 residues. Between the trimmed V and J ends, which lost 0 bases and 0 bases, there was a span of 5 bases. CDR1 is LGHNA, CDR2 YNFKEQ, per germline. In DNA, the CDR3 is TGTGCCAGCAGCCAAGATCTGATGAACACTGAAGCTTTCTTT. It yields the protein CASSQDLMNTEAFF.

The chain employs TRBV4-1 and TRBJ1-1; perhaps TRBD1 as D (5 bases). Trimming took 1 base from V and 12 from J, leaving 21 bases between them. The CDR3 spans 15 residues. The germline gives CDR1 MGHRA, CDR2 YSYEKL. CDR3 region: CASSQAPGRAGSTFF. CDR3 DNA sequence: TGCGCCAGCAGCCAAGCCCCCGGGAGGGCAGGGTCGACTTTCTTT.

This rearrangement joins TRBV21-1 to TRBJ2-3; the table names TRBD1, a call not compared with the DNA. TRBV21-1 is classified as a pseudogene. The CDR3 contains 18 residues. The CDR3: CASSKGLWSVQERDTQYF. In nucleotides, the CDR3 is TGTGCCAGCAGCAAAGGGCTTTGGTCGGTACAGGAGAGGGATACGCAGTATTTT.

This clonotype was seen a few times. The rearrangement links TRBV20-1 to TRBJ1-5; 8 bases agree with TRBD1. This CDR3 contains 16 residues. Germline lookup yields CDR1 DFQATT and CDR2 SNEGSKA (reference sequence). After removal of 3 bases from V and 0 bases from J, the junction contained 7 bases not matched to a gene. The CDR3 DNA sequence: TGCAGTGCTAGTCCCTCGCAGGGGGCTAGCAATCAGCCCCAGCATTTT. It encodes CSASPSQGASNQPQHF.

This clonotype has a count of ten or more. CDR3 region: CASSLPRTGRHEQFF. The CDR3 nucleotides read TGTGCCAGCAGCTTACCCCGGACAGGACGGCATGAGCAGTTCTTC. V usage is TRBV7-2 and J usage is TRBJ2-1, with 7 bases aligning to TRBD1. V lost 2 bases to trimming and J lost 8 bases; unmatched junction nucleotides: 9. Germline-derived CDR1 and CDR2 are SGHTA and FQGNSA. CDR3 length: 15 residues.

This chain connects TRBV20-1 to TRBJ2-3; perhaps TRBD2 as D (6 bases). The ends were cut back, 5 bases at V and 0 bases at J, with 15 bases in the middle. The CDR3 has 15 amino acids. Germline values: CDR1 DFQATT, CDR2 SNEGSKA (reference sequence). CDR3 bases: TGCAGTGCTCAATCACTAGCTTCTAGCACAGATACGCAGTATTTT. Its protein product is CSAQSLASSTDTQYF.

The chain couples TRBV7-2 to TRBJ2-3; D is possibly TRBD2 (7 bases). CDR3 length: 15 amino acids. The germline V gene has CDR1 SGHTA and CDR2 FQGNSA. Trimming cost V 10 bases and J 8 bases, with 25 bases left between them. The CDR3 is CANQIRDGRGATQYF. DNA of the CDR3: TGTGCCAACCAAATCCGGGACGGCCGGGGGGCTACGCAGTATTTT.

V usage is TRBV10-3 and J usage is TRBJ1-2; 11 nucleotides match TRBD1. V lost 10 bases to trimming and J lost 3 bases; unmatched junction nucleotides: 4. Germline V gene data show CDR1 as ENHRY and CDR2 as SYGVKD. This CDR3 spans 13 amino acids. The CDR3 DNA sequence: TGTGCCACTGTGGGACAGGGGGACTATGGCTACACCTTC. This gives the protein CATVGQGDYGYTF.

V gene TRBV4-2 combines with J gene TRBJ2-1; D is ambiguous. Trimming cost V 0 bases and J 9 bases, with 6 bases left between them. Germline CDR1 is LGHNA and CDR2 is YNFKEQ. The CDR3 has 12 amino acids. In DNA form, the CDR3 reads TGTGCCAGCAGCCAAGAGTCCGGTGAGCAGTTCTTC. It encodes CASSQESGEQFF.

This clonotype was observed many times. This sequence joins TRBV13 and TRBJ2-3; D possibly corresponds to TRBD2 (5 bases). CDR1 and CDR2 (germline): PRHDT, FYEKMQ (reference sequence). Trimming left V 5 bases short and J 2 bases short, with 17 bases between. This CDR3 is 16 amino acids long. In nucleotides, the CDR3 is TGTGCCAGCAGCCCCCTCCGGGAAACCACCACAGATACGCAGTATTTT. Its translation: CASSPLRETTTDTQYF.

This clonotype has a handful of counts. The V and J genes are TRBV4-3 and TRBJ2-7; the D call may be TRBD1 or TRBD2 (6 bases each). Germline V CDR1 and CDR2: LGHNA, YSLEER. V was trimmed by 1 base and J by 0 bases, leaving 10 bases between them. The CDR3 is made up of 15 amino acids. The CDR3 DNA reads TGCGCCAGCAGCCAAGGGTGGGGGGCCTCCTACGAGCAGTACTTC. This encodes CASSQGWGASYEQYF.

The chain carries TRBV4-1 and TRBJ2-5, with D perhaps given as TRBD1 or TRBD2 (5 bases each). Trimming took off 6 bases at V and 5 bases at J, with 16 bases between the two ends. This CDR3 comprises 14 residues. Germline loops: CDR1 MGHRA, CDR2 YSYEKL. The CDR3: CASRGRDQLETQYF. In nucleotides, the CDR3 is TGCGCCAGCAGGGGTAGGGACCAGCTGGAGACCCAGTACTTC.

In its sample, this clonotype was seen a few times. Written as DNA, the CDR3 is TGTGCCAGCAGTGCCGCCAATCAGCCCCAGCATTTT. Translating gives CASSAANQPQHF. The rearrangement joins TRBV2 to TRBJ1-5, with no clear D. The CDR3 covers 12 residues. Germline loops: CDR1 SNHLY, CDR2 FYNNEI. Trimming left V 4 bases short and J 3 bases short, with 4 bases between.

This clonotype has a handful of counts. CDR3 protein: CASSYRGGAADTQYF. The CDR3 DNA follows: TGTGCCAGCAGTTACAGGGGGGGGGCGGCAGATACGCAGTATTTT. The chain links TRBV6-5 to TRBJ2-3; perhaps TRBD2 as D (7 bases). In germline, CDR1 is MNHEY, CDR2 SVGAGI. The CDR3 runs to 15 residues. V lost 2 bases, J lost 4 bases, and 13 bases lay in between.

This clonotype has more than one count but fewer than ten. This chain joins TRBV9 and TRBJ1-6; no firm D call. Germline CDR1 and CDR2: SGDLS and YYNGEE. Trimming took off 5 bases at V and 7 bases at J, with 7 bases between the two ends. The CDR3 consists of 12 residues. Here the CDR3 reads CASRTGNSPLHF. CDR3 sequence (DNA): TGTGCCAGCAGAACCGGAAATTCACCCCTCCACTTT.

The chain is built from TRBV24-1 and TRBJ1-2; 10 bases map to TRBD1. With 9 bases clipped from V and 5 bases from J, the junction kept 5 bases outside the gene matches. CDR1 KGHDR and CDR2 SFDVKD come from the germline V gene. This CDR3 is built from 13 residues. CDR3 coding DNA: TGTGCCACCGGGACAGGGGATACGTATGGCTACACCTTC. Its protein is CATGTGDTYGYTF.